This T cell receptor (beta chain) is from a study of T cells after yellow fever vaccination. Findings of the study overall: Subsequent booster samples again held most clones from primary vaccination (less than 98% CD4, about 85% CD8). The presence of abundant clonotypes contaminating from the bulk population was possible in FACS-sorted repertoires. CD4 and CD8 compartments shared a small share of clonotypes.

5'RACE template switching generated TCR cDNA, adding a universal primer site and UMIs. TCRdb itself ran the 5' RACE reads through MiXCR, one entry per CDR3 protein. The sample comprises 350,000 to 550,000 distinct CDR3 sequences, around 19% of which are singletons, and roughly a sixth rests with the top ten. Note on this clonotype: The antigen is not known.

This CDR3 region has 14 residues. The ends lost 4 bases at V and 3 bases at J; junction bases unmatched: 6. CDR1 and CDR2 from the germline V gene are SGHRS and YFSETQ. The receptor comes from a man between 18 and 29 years old who received the YFV17D yellow fever vaccine. The rearrangement links TRBV5-1 to TRBJ1-2; 7 nucleotides line up with TRBD1. The sequencing here drew on PBMCs, taken before the yellow fever booster vaccination. The CDR3 sequence: CASSPAGTDYGYTF. The CDR3, as DNA: TGCGCCAGCAGCCCCGCCGGGACAGACTATGGCTACACCTTC.